A single sample is the source of the 25 T cell receptor beta chains below, sequenced in a study of blood T cell repertoires in COVID-19. Libraries were prepared by immunoSEQ multiplex PCR; TCRdb keeps only in-frame clonotypes and omits some of them. The data contain more than 350,000 clones, 80% to 90% of them singletons. The sequencing input was PBMCs or T cells enriched from blood (not recorded which). The receptors stem from a man between 18 and 29 years old who had recovered from COVID-19.

The J gene is TRBJ2-3, the V gene TRBV15, with 11 bases lining up with TRBD1. V trimming: 5 bases; J trimming: 4 bases; junction bases outside the gene matches: 17. The CDR3 has 19 residues. CDR1 and CDR2 (germline): LNHNV, YYDKDF (reference sequence). DNA of the CDR3: TGTGCCACCAGCCCGGACAGGGGGCAAAGGATTCTGGGGGCAGATACGCAGTATTTT. This sequence encodes CATSPDRGQRILGADTQYF.

The genes are TRBV7-9 and TRBJ2-1; possibly TRBD1 for D (5 bases). Trimming pared 5 bases from V and 8 bases from J, leaving 16 bases between. CDR1 and CDR2 from the germline V gene are SEHNR and FQNEAQ (reference sequence). The CDR3 spans 14 residues. The CDR3 nucleotides read TGTGCCAGCAGCCGGACGTCAGGGATCGATGAGCAGTTCTTC. Encoded protein: CASSRTSGIDEQFF.

There are many counts of this clone. The chain carries TRBV7-2 and TRBJ2-7, with D perhaps matching TRBD1 (6 bases). CDR3 length: 13 amino acids. Per the germline V gene, CDR1 is SGHTA and CDR2 is FQGNSA. With 3 bases removed from V and 6 bases from J, the gap between germline ends came to 12 bases. The CDR3 loop is CASSLMGAGEQYF. The CDR3 DNA reads TGTGCCAGCAGCTTGATGGGGGCTGGCGAGCAGTACTTC.

The V gene is TRBV6-5, the J gene TRBJ1-1; a weak D match, TRBD1 (5 bases). CDR3 length: 14 amino acids. Trimming removed 8 bases at V and 1 base at J, with 14 bases between. Germline-derived CDR1 and CDR2 are MNHEY and SVGAGI. The CDR3 DNA is TGTGCCAGCCAAGGGGCGGCGAAGAACACTGAAGCTTTCTTT. It yields the protein CASQGAAKNTEAFF.

This chain joins TRBV3-1 (or the pseudogene TRBV3-2) and TRBJ2-3; TRBD1 might be the D (6 bases). The V and J ends lost 4 bases and 3 bases respectively, with 11 bases between them. CDR3 length equals 14 residues. Germline V gene lookup returns CDR1 LGHDT and CDR2 YNNKEL (reference sequence). Here the CDR3 DNA reads TGTGCCAGCAGCCTCGCGCAGGGGACAGATACGCAGTATTTT. This codes for CASSLAQGTDTQYF.

This clone appeared once. The chain couples TRBV6-2 or TRBV6-3 to TRBJ1-4, with 8 positions matching TRBD1. CDR1 is MNHEY, CDR2 SVGEGT, per germline. The V segment lost 2 bases and the J segment 8 bases; nucleotides outside the gene matches: 7. This CDR3 has 15 amino acids. The CDR3 region has the DNA TGTGCCAGCAGTTACCCTCCCAGGGGGCAGGAAAAACTGTTTTTT. Residues: CASSYPPRGQEKLFF.

V and J are TRBV6-6 and TRBJ1-2; the D gene is possibly TRBD1 (6 bases). The germline V and J ends were trimmed by 6 bases and 5 bases, with 22 bases remaining between them. There are 16 residues in the CDR3. Germline loops: CDR1 MNHNY, CDR2 SVGAGI (reference sequence). CDR3 in amino acids: CASRRTRQEPPYGYTF. Here the CDR3 DNA reads TGTGCCAGCAGAAGAACGAGACAGGAACCCCCTTATGGCTACACCTTC.

The V call is TRBV11-3, the J call TRBJ2-2, with a possible D match to TRBD2 (5 bases). Germline CDR1 SGHNT, CDR2 YENEEA. The ends were cut back, 5 bases at V and 5 bases at J, with 9 bases in the middle. This CDR3 spans 13 amino acids. CDR3 sequence reads: CASSRGRTGELFF. The DNA for the CDR3 is TGTGCCAGCAGCCGGGGTAGGACCGGGGAGCTGTTTTTT. The full variable domain, rest sourced from reference TRBV11-3 and TRBJ2-2, is EAGVVQSPRYKIIEKKQPVAFWCNPISGHNTLYWYLQNLGQGPELLIRYENEEAVDDSQLPKDRFSAERLKGVDSTLKIQPAELGDSAVYLCASSRGRTGELFFGEGSRLTVL.

The rearrangement uses TRBV2 and TRBJ2-3, with TRBD2 identical over 14 bases. The germline CDR1 and CDR2 sequences are SNHLY and FYNNEI. V lost 6 bases and J lost 1; bases outside the gene matches: 6. The CDR3 is 17 residues long. The CDR3 loop is CASRRGGLAGGTDTQYF. The CDR3 coding sequence is TGTGCCAGCAGACGGGGGGGACTAGCGGGAGGCACAGATACGCAGTATTTT.

The chain combines TRBV4-1 with TRBJ1-1; no clear D gene. This CDR3 contains 13 residues. CDR1 is MGHRA, CDR2 YSYEKL, per germline. V lost 0 bases and J 8 bases, leaving 10 bases between the germline ends. DNA for the CDR3: TGCGCCAGCAGCCAAGATATCGTGGCAGAAGCTTTCTTT. It specifies CASSQDIVAEAFF.

V usage is TRBV18 and J usage is TRBJ2-5; D possibly corresponds to TRBD1 (6 bases). Trimming took off 2 bases at V and 3 bases at J, with 13 bases between the two ends. CDR1 is KGHSH, CDR2 LQKENI, per germline. CDR3 size: 15 residues. CDR3 DNA sequence: TGTGCCAGCTCACCAATCCAGACAGGTGAAGAGACCCAGTACTTC. Protein sequence: CASSPIQTGEETQYF.

This sequence joins TRBV19 and TRBJ2-7; 7 positions match TRBD1. CDR1 is LNHDA and CDR2 is SQIVND in the germline V gene (reference sequence). J lost 7 bases, V lost 6 bases, and 12 bases had no gene match. The CDR3 extends over 14 amino acids. CDR3: CASSTAQGVGEQYF. CDR3 nucleotides: TGTGCCAGTAGCACTGCCCAGGGGGTTGGAGAGCAGTACTTC.

This sequence joins TRBV7-9 and TRBJ2-5, with 9 bases matching TRBD2. V was clipped by 0 bases and J by 5 bases; unmatched bases: 13. Germline CDR1 reads SEHNR; CDR2 reads FQNEAQ (reference sequence). This CDR3 contains 18 residues. CDR3 bases: TGTGCCAGCAGCTTAGCGCTTCCGGGACTAGCACGTCCCGAGACCCAGTACTTC. Its translation: CASSLALPGLARPETQYF.

The chain carries TRBV2 and TRBJ1-3, with D possibly TRBD1 on 5 matching bases. CDR3 length: 19 amino acids. Trimming shortened V by 0 bases and J by 0 bases, and 18 bases separated the two germline ends. Looked up from germline, CDR1 is SNHLY and CDR2 is FYNNEI. The CDR3 loop reads CASSEALYLYRNSGNTIYF. The CDR3 coding sequence is TGTGCCAGCAGTGAAGCGCTGTACCTATACAGGAACTCTGGAAACACCATATATTTT.

The rearrangement links TRBV7-3 to TRBJ2-1; the match to TRBD2 covers 9 bases. The CDR3 is made up of 16 amino acids. CDR1 SGHTA and CDR2 FQGTGA come from the germline V gene. The junction had 5 bases not matched to a gene; V was cut back by 5 bases and J by 0 bases. The CDR3 spells CASSKTSGSSYNEQFF. The CDR3 DNA reads TGTGCCAGCAGCAAGACTAGCGGCAGCTCCTACAATGAGCAGTTCTTC. The whole variable domain, remainder taken from reference TRBV7-3 and TRBJ2-1, is GAGVSQTPSNKVTEKGKYVELRCDPISGHTALYWYRQSLGQGPEFLIYFQGTGAADDSGLPNDRFFAVRPEGSVSTLKIQRTERGDSAVYLCASSKTSGSSYNEQFFGPGTRLTVL.

In its sample, this clone was seen once. CDR3 in amino acids: CAWSPRDRDSEQFF. The CDR3 DNA follows: TGTGCCTGGAGTCCCCGAGATCGGGACAGCGAGCAGTTCTTC. The rearrangement uses TRBV30 and TRBJ2-1, with TRBD1 identical over 7 bases. The germline CDR1 and CDR2 sequences are GTSNPN and SVGIG (reference sequence). V gave up 2 bases and J gave up 10 bases; unmatched junction bases: 11. The CDR3 is 14 amino acids.

J is TRBJ1-1 and V is TRBV12-3 or TRBV12-4; D ambiguous. The V end was cut by 2 bases, the J end by 6 bases, with 10 bases between. The CDR3 has 13 residues. The CDR3 loop is CASSLSPSAEAFF. The CDR3 nucleotides are TGTGCCAGCAGTTTATCCCCGAGTGCTGAAGCTTTCTTT.

The V and J genes are TRBV30 and TRBJ2-2; D uncertain. This CDR3 comprises 14 residues. The germline V and J ends were trimmed by 3 bases and 1 base, with 9 bases remaining between them. The germline gives CDR1 GTSNPN, CDR2 SVGIG (reference sequence). In DNA form, the CDR3 reads TGTGCCTGGAGACACGTCTTGAACACCGGGGAGCTGTTTTTT. Translating gives CAWRHVLNTGELFF.

The V and J genes are TRBV30 and TRBJ2-3; D perhaps matches TRBD2 (6 bases). Trimming left V 5 bases short and J 3 bases short, with 9 bases between. Per germline, CDR1 GTSNPN and CDR2 SVGIG (reference sequence). This CDR3 is built from 12 residues. The CDR3 region is CAWGGSTDTQYF. CDR3 sequence (DNA): TGTGCCTGGGGAGGGAGTACAGATACGCAGTATTTT. The whole variable domain, filled in from reference TRBV30 and TRBJ2-3, reads SQTIHQWPATLVQPVGSPLSLECTVEGTSNPNLYWYRQAAGRGLQLLFYSVGIGQISSEVPQNLSASRPQDRQFILSSKKLLLSDSGFYLCAWGGSTDTQYFGPGTRLTVL.

The chain employs TRBV5-5 and TRBJ2-4, with TRBD2 identical over 9 bases. Trimming at V came to 0 bases and at J to 2 bases, leaving 3 bases not matched to a gene. The CDR3 covers 16 residues. CDR1 and CDR2 from the germline V gene are SGHKS and YYEKEE (reference sequence). CDR3 DNA sequence: TGTGCCAGCAGCTTGGCTAGCGGGGTATCCAAAAACATTCAGTACTTC. It specifies CASSLASGVSKNIQYF.

This clone was recorded once. This chain uses TRBV5-1 with TRBJ1-1, with 7 bases lining up with TRBD1. J was trimmed by 1 base and V by 4 bases; bases with no gene match: 7. The CDR3 consists of 15 residues. Germline CDR1 SGHRS, CDR2 YFSETQ. CDR3 bases: TGCGCCAGCAGCCCAGGCGGGGACAGGAACACTGAAGCTTTCTTT. This encodes CASSPGGDRNTEAFF.

This chain links TRBV29-1 with TRBJ1-1; D remains ambiguous. Deletions cut 4 bases from V and 3 bases from J, with 6 bases between. The CDR3 covers 11 residues. Per the germline V gene, CDR1 is SQVTM and CDR2 is ANQGSEA. CDR3 coding DNA: TGCAGCGTTGGGTCGGACACTGAAGCTTTCTTT. Translating it yields CSVGSDTEAFF.

This clone was seen just once. The V and J genes are TRBV4-2 and TRBJ2-7; TRBD1 might be the D (6 bases). The CDR3 runs 13 residues. Germline loops: CDR1 LGHNA, CDR2 YNFKEQ. V gave up 4 bases and J gave up 6 bases, with 13 bases separating them. CDR3 nucleotide sequence: TGTGCCAGCAGCCTGGGATTAGGGGGCGAGCAGTACTTC. Translation: CASSLGLGGEQYF.

This clone was detected a few times. This chain joins TRBV7-3 and TRBJ2-2; maybe TRBD2 (5 bases). CDR3 length: 18 amino acids. Deletions cut 0 bases from V and 1 base from J, with 15 bases between. Germline loops: CDR1 SGHTA, CDR2 FQGTGA. Here the CDR3 reads CASSLTFSNGKNTGELFF. For the CDR3, the DNA is TGTGCCAGCAGCTTAACATTTTCCAACGGGAAGAACACCGGGGAGCTGTTTTTT.

The chain employs TRBV7-8 and TRBJ1-5; 8 bases are shared with TRBD1. The CDR3 loop spans 23 amino acids. The germline V gene has CDR1 SGHVS and CDR2 FQNEAQ. V lost 5 bases and J lost 5; bases outside the gene matches: 32. CDR3 nucleotides: TGTGCCAGCAGCCCCTTTACACCCACCCGCCTCGGACAGGGAGGGAATAGGGATCAGCCCCAGCATTTT. This encodes CASSPFTPTRLGQGGNRDQPQHF. Together with reference TRBV7-8 and TRBJ1-5, the CDR3 gives the full variable domain: GAGVSQSPRYKVAKRGQDVALRCDPISGHVSLFWYQQALGQGPEFLTYFQNEAQLDKSGLPSDRFFAERPEGSVSTLKIQRTQQEDSAVYLCASSPFTPTRLGQGGNRDQPQHFGDGTRLSIL.